This T cell receptor beta chain was obtained from a study of T cells in Graves' hyperthyroidism and ophthalmopathy. Turning to the study itself: Peripheral blood was secured at the point of initial diagnosis, before any treatment.

Findings of the study overall: A 13 V-J signature model discriminated ophthalmopathy versus stable hyperthyroidism.

V lost 5 bases and J 11 bases, leaving 18 bases between the germline ends. The CDR3 loop spans 13 amino acids. Germline V gives CDR1 ENHRY, CDR2 SYGVKD. Amplified TCR beta CDR3 regions derived from RNA transcripts. Initially, a first-round RT-PCR of the TCR CDR3 employed the HTBI primer set. TCRdb independently ran MiXCR on the multiplex PCR reads; one entry per CDR3 protein. This table has around 250,000 distinct CDR3 sequences, 14% to 15% appearing once. When hyperthyroidism was first diagnosed, the blood sample was taken, preceding any ophthalmopathy symptoms. This clonotype was picked up many times. The antigen remains unidentified.

The chain is built from TRBV10-3 and TRBJ1-1; no definite D call. The specimen was blood. The clonotype comes from a middle-aged woman with Graves' hyperthyroidism that later progressed to Graves' ophthalmopathy. CDR3 in DNA: TGTGCCATCAGTAAAGACGCTTCGGTGGGGGCTTTCTTT. It specifies CAISKDASVGAFF.